The 32 T cell receptor beta chains below were found in one sample sequenced in a study of T-cell reconstitution after alpha-beta-depleted transplantation in children. TCRbeta library preparation incorporated unique molecular identifiers. TCRdb independently ran MiXCR on the PCR reads; one entry per CDR3 protein. This table holds some 300,000 distinct CDR3 sequences, 10% found once. The sequencing here drew on PBMCs from the stem cell graft donor, taken from the stem cell graft. Every receptor here comes from a human donor who donated a stem cell graft to a child with acute lymphoblastic leukemia.

A few counts support this clonotype. Mismatch with germline at one junction end may stem from a read error. The V and J genes are TRBV20-1 and TRBJ1-1; D perhaps matches TRBD1 (6 bases). Per the germline V gene, CDR1 is DFQATT and CDR2 is SNEGSKA (reference sequence). This CDR3 is 12 amino acids long. The CDR3, as DNA: TGCAGTGCAAGTGTTCCTCGGGGGGGCCAGCGCTTT. Amino acid sequence: CSASVPRGGQRF.

This clonotype was seen at least ten times. The V and J genes are TRBV7-3 and TRBJ2-1; D uncertain. The V and J ends lost 4 bases and 5 bases respectively, with 9 bases between them. CDR3 length: 13 residues. Germline V CDR1 and CDR2: SGHTA, FQGTGA. CDR3 residues: CASSSDIDNEQFF. CDR3 coding DNA: TGTGCCAGCAGCTCAGACATTGACAATGAGCAGTTCTTC.

Ten or more counts support this clonotype. This chain uses TRBV5-1 with TRBJ2-7; 7 bases are shared with TRBD2. CDR1 SGHRS and CDR2 YFSETQ come from the germline V gene. The CDR3 contains 13 residues. The J segment lost 5 bases and the V segment lost 4 bases, leaving 6 bases of the junction unmatched. The CDR3, as DNA: TGCGCCAGCAGCCCGACGGGAGGAAACGAGCAGTACTTC. Its translation is CASSPTGGNEQYF.

The J gene is TRBJ2-2, the V gene TRBV30; D may be TRBD2 (5 bases). V lost 3 bases, J lost 4 bases, and 9 bases lay in between. CDR1 GTSNPN and CDR2 SVGIG come from the germline V gene (reference sequence). The CDR3 has 13 residues. In DNA, the CDR3 is TGTGCCTGGAGCCCTCGGGGCACCGGGGAGCTGTTTTTT. It specifies CAWSPRGTGELFF.

The chain links TRBV6-2 or TRBV6-3 to TRBJ2-1; D unresolved. Germline V gene data show CDR1 as MNHEY and CDR2 as SVGEGT. The CDR3 is 11 residues long. The V gene lost 5 bases and the J gene lost 7 bases, with 6 bases spanning the gap. The CDR3 sequence: CASSQNNEQFF. The CDR3, as DNA: TGTGCCAGCAGTCAAAATAATGAGCAGTTCTTC.

This clonotype was picked up many times. This chain connects TRBV24-1 to TRBJ2-5; TRBD1 matches 7 bases. The CDR3 loop spans 13 amino acids. Germline V gene sequence: CDR1 KGHDR, CDR2 SFDVKD. Trimming removed 7 bases from V and 1 base from J; junction bases left unmatched: 2. The CDR3 here is CATSPGGQETQYF. The CDR3 DNA is TGTGCCACCAGCCCAGGGGGCCAAGAGACCCAGTACTTC.

This clonotype was seen a handful of times. The CDR3 coding sequence is TGTGCCATCAGTCGGAGCGACGAGCAGTACTTC. It encodes CAISRSDEQYF. This chain uses TRBV10-3 with TRBJ2-7; the D is unclear. Germline lookup yields CDR1 ENHRY and CDR2 SYGVKD. CDR3 length: 11 amino acids. V was clipped by 5 bases and J by 5 bases, with 7 bases between them.

CDR3 coding DNA: TGTGCCAGCAGCTCGAGTCGGCTCCTTAAGGAAAAACTGTTTTTT. Its protein product is CASSSSRLLKEKLFF. The chain recombines TRBV3-1 with TRBJ1-4; D gene ambiguous. The CDR3 is 15 amino acids. Per germline, CDR1 LGHDT and CDR2 YNNKEL (reference sequence). Trimming stripped 5 bases from V and 8 bases from J, with 18 bases between.

This clonotype was observed many times. This sequence joins TRBV28 and TRBJ2-7, with D tentatively TRBD1 (6 bases). The length of the CDR3 is 13 residues. Germline V gene sequence: CDR1 MDHEN, CDR2 SYDVKM. Trimming removed 1 base at V and 6 bases at J, with 10 bases between. The CDR3 region is CASSLYRAGEQYF. CDR3 nucleotides: TGTGCCAGCAGTTTATACAGGGCTGGCGAGCAGTACTTC.

In this sample, this clonotype turned up many times. CDR3 region: CASSLAGGVIYGYTF. The CDR3 DNA is TGCGCCAGCAGCTTGGCAGGGGGCGTCATATATGGCTACACCTTC. V and J are TRBV5-1 and TRBJ1-2; 8 bases agree with TRBD1. Trimming removed 0 bases from V and 5 bases from J; junction bases left unmatched: 6. Per the germline V gene, CDR1 is SGHRS and CDR2 is YFSETQ. The CDR3 loop spans 15 amino acids.

This chain joins TRBV3-1 and TRBJ1-2, with 7 bases matching TRBD1. The CDR3 length is 14 residues. Germline CDR1 reads LGHDT; CDR2 reads YNNKEL (reference sequence). V trimming: 4 bases; J trimming: 5 bases; junction bases outside the gene matches: 7. The CDR3 DNA sequence: TGTGCCAGCAGCCCCGGGGACAGTGGGTATGGCTACACCTTC. Translated, it gives CASSPGDSGYGYTF.

Ten or more counts support this clonotype. This chain links TRBV12-3 or TRBV12-4 with TRBJ2-2; D is undetermined. There are 11 residues in the CDR3. Trimming took 6 bases from V and 6 from J, leaving 5 bases between them. The CDR3 here is CASRWSGELFF. The CDR3 DNA is TGTGCCAGCAGATGGTCCGGGGAGCTGTTTTTT.

The rearrangement links TRBV7-8 to TRBJ2-7; 14 bases map to TRBD2. J lost 5 bases, V lost 0 bases, and 3 bases had no gene match. The CDR3 extends over 16 amino acids. Germline V lookup: CDR1 SGHVS, CDR2 FQNEAQ. DNA for the CDR3: TGTGCCAGCAGCTTAGCGGGGACTAGCGGGAGACACGAGCAGTACTTC. This translates into CASSLAGTSGRHEQYF.

This clonotype was seen ten or more times. The chain is built from TRBV7-6 and TRBJ2-7; 8 bases are a match to TRBD1. The junction had 11 bases not matched to a gene; V was cut back by 4 bases and J by 6 bases. Germline CDR1 and CDR2: SGHVS and FNYEAQ. The length of the CDR3 is 15 residues. For the CDR3, the DNA is TGTGCCAGCAGCTCTCCAACAGGACAGGGAGGCGAGCAGTACTTC. Protein product: CASSSPTGQGGEQYF.

This clonotype was seen at least ten times. V and J are TRBV27 and TRBJ1-1; TRBD1 matches at 8 bases. The CDR3 extends over 14 amino acids. From germline, CDR1 is MNHEY and CDR2 SMNVEV (reference sequence). V lost 6 bases and J lost 4; bases outside the gene matches: 7. The CDR3 DNA sequence: TGTGCCAGCAGATTGACAGGGGCGAGCACTGAAGCTTTCTTT. Translating it yields CASRLTGASTEAFF.

The J gene is TRBJ1-4, the V gene TRBV12-3 or TRBV12-4, with a tentative D call TRBD1 (5 bases). V lost 5 bases and J 0 bases, leaving 13 bases between the germline ends. This CDR3 has 16 amino acids. The CDR3 spells CASSLWTLATNEKLFF. DNA of the CDR3: TGTGCCAGCAGTCTATGGACACTTGCAACTAATGAAAAACTGTTTTTT.

Of note for this clonotype: One junction end disagrees with the germline gene, perhaps due to a read error. Here the CDR3 DNA reads TGTGCCAGCAGCTCCCAAAATACAGGGTGGCCCGGGGCGCTGTTTTTT. Amino acid sequence: CASSSQNTGWPGALFF. This sequence joins TRBV5-6 and TRBJ2-2, with a possible D match to TRBD1 (6 bases). The CDR3 sequence is 16 residues long. CDR1 and CDR2 (germline): SGHDT, YYEEEE.

This clonotype turned up a few times. The chain uses TRBV6-5 and TRBJ2-7, with D perhaps TRBD1 or TRBD2 (5 bases each). In germline, CDR1 is MNHEY, CDR2 SVGAGI. CDR3 size: 14 residues. V lost 6 bases and J 2 bases, leaving 14 bases between the germline ends. The CDR3 region is CASSYRDGPYEQYF. CDR3 coding DNA: TGTGCCAGCAGCTACCGGGACGGTCCCTACGAGCAGTACTTC.

This clonotype turned up a few times. The V and J genes are TRBV12-3 or TRBV12-4 and TRBJ2-7; 7 bases match TRBD2. The CDR3 is 13 amino acids. J lost 4 bases, V lost 4 bases, and 4 bases had no gene match. The CDR3 DNA follows: TGTGCCAGCAGTTGGGGGACTATGTACGAGCAGTACTTC. As protein: CASSWGTMYEQYF.

This clonotype showed up just a few times. This sequence joins TRBV5-5 and TRBJ2-1; TRBD2 might be the D (6 bases). CDR1 SGHKS and CDR2 YYEKEE come from the germline V gene (reference sequence). The CDR3 spans 16 residues. Deletions cut 1 base from V and 0 bases from J, with 11 bases between. The CDR3 coding sequence is TGTGCCAGCAGCTTGAGCGGGTATAGCTCCTACAATGAGCAGTTCTTC. This codes for CASSLSGYSSYNEQFF.

The chain recombines TRBV5-1 with TRBJ2-1, with D unresolved. V was cut by 4 bases and J by 10 bases, with 12 bases left in between. Germline V lookup: CDR1 SGHRS, CDR2 YFSETQ. The CDR3 has 12 amino acids. Here the CDR3 reads CASSGRADEQFF. CDR3 in DNA: TGCGCCAGCAGCGGACGGGCGGACGAGCAGTTCTTC.

V usage is TRBV7-2 and J usage is TRBJ2-5; 11 nucleotides agree with TRBD2. Germline V CDR1 and CDR2: SGHTA, FQGNSA. V was pared by 3 bases and J by 0 bases, with 0 bases of the junction left unmatched. This CDR3 region has 15 residues. The CDR3: CASSLTSGNQETQYF. CDR3 DNA: TGTGCCAGCAGCTTGACTAGCGGGAACCAAGAGACCCAGTACTTC.

This clonotype was seen at least ten times. The genes are TRBV12-3 or TRBV12-4 and TRBJ2-7; the match to TRBD2 covers 7 bases. CDR3 size: 15 residues. V shed 0 bases, J shed 0 bases, and the junction held 2 bases outside the gene matches. The CDR3 DNA is TGTGCCAGCAGTTTAGCGGGAGGGTTCTCCTACGAGCAGTACTTC. This codes for CASSLAGGFSYEQYF.

CDR3 loop: CASSLFRQDNEAFF. CDR3 sequence (DNA): TGTGCCAGCAGTTTATTCCGACAGGACAATGAAGCTTTCTTT. The chain is built from TRBV12-3 or TRBV12-4 and TRBJ1-1; D possibly corresponds to TRBD1 (6 bases). The CDR3 loop spans 14 amino acids. The V end lost 2 bases, the J end lost 7 bases, and 14 bases lay between the germline ends.

This clonotype appeared a few times. The rearrangement links TRBV28 to TRBJ2-5, with no clear D. Trimming took off 6 bases at V and 7 bases at J, with 12 bases between the two ends. The germline V gene has CDR1 MDHEN and CDR2 SYDVKM. This CDR3 region has 12 residues. For the CDR3, the DNA is TGTGCCAGCAGCCCTTTAGATGGGACCCAGTACTTC. Its translation: CASSPLDGTQYF.

Many counts were recorded for this clonotype. The chain couples TRBV28 to TRBJ1-1; 9 nucleotides line up with TRBD1. Unmatched junction bases numbered 16, after V lost 9 bases and J lost 2 bases. Per the germline V gene, CDR1 is MDHEN and CDR2 is SYDVKM. The CDR3 extends over 17 amino acids. Here the CDR3 DNA reads TGTGCCAGGCAGGAGGACCAGTCGACAGGGGGAAACACTGAAGCTTTCTTT. Its protein is CARQEDQSTGGNTEAFF.

The chain links TRBV7-8 to TRBJ2-7; the match to TRBD2 covers 8 bases. The CDR3 is made up of 14 amino acids. With 5 bases clipped from V and 9 bases from J, the junction kept 12 bases outside the gene matches. The germline V gene has CDR1 SGHVS and CDR2 FQNEAQ. The CDR3 DNA reads as TGTGCCAGCAGCCCCCCGGGAGGGGGTTCGGTGCAGTACTTC. This codes for CASSPPGGGSVQYF.

This clonotype was picked up a small number of times. Compared with germline, one end of the junction differs, possibly owing to a read error. CDR3 region: CAGSPEGGSNTGELFF. The CDR3 region has the DNA TGTGCCGGCAGCCCCGAGGGGGGCTCGAACACCGGGGAGCTGTTTTTT. This sequence joins TRBV6-4 and TRBJ2-2; D tentatively fits TRBD1 or TRBD2 (6 bases each). CDR3 size: 16 residues. The germline CDR1 and CDR2 sequences are MRHNA and SNTAGT.

This clonotype was seen more than once but under ten times. The CDR3 DNA reads TGTGCCAGCAGCTTATTATTTGCGGGAGGAATCTACAATGAGCAGTTCTTC. This gives the protein CASSLLFAGGIYNEQFF. This chain connects TRBV7-2 to TRBJ2-1; 8 bases fit TRBD2. This CDR3 has 17 amino acids. From germline, CDR1 is SGHTA and CDR2 FQGNSA. J lost 3 bases, V lost 2 bases, and 9 bases had no gene match.

This clonotype was counted between two and nine times. The rearrangement joins TRBV20-1 to TRBJ1-1; 8 positions agree with TRBD1. The trim removed 6 bases at V and 0 bases at J, leaving 9 bases unmatched. Germline V CDR1 and CDR2: DFQATT, SNEGSKA (reference sequence). The length of the CDR3 is 15 residues. The DNA of the CDR3 is TGCAGTGCCTCGCAGACAGGGGACCTGAACACTGAAGCTTTCTTT. Its protein is CSASQTGDLNTEAFF.

This clonotype was seen ten or more times. The chain links TRBV18 to TRBJ2-7, with D possibly being TRBD1 (6 bases). The germline CDR1 and CDR2 sequences are KGHSH and LQKENI. This CDR3 is built from 15 residues. V was trimmed by 3 bases and J by 0 bases, leaving 12 bases between them. The CDR3 protein is CASSPNDRTSYEQYF. The CDR3 nucleotides read TGTGCCAGCTCACCGAATGACAGGACCTCCTACGAGCAGTACTTC.

This clonotype came up a few times. This chain connects TRBV27 to TRBJ2-2, with D possibly matching TRBD2 (6 bases). The CDR3 is 17 residues long. The V end was cut by 3 bases, the J end by 6 bases, with 20 bases between. The germline gives CDR1 MNHEY, CDR2 SMNVEV (reference sequence). This chain's CDR3 is CASSLEGPPFISGELFF. The DNA of the CDR3 is TGTGCCAGCAGTTTGGAGGGGCCACCTTTCATATCCGGGGAGCTGTTTTTT.